Below, 11 T cell receptor beta chains from the same sample are listed, as sequenced in a study of control samples from healthy donors and cancer patients. Repertoires were generated with immunoSEQ multiplex PCR, while TCRdb's copy carries only in-frame clones and drops some. The table shows over 150,000 clones, with around 91% occurring only once. The sequencing input was blood. The receptors come from a woman between 50 and 59 years old in good health.

The V call is TRBV2, the J call TRBJ2-3; TRBD2 might be the D (6 bases). V was clipped by 10 bases and J by 2 bases, with 10 bases between them. Germline assignment: CDR1 SNHLY and CDR2 FYNNEI. The CDR3 is 12 residues long. The CDR3 DNA reads as TGTGCCACCGGGGGTGACACAGATACGCAGTATTTT. Amino acid sequence: CATGGDTDTQYF.

The rearrangement joins TRBV18 to TRBJ1-4; TRBD1 matches at 7 bases. J gave up 8 bases and V 0 bases, and 6 bases lay outside the gene matches. This CDR3 region has 15 residues. Germline CDR1 reads KGHSH; CDR2 reads LQKENI. CDR3 in DNA: TGTGCCAGCTCACCACCGGGGAGGGGGCAAGAAAAACTGTTTTTT. Its protein is CASSPPGRGQEKLFF.

The chain has TRBV4-2 and TRBJ2-7, with 7 bases fitting TRBD2. Unmatched junction bases numbered 3, after V lost 1 base and J lost 0 bases. The CDR3 has 15 residues. The germline gives CDR1 LGHNA, CDR2 YNFKEQ. CDR3 loop: CASSQGREDSYEQYF. The CDR3 DNA is TGTGCCAGCAGCCAAGGTCGGGAGGACTCCTACGAGCAGTACTTC.

The V call is TRBV6-2 or TRBV6-3, the J call TRBJ1-1; the D is unclear. V shed 0 bases and J shed 0 bases, with 8 bases lying between them. From germline, CDR1 is MNHEY and CDR2 SVGEGT. The CDR3 consists of 15 residues. The CDR3 spells CASSYSGSLNTEAFF. The CDR3, as DNA: TGTGCCAGCAGTTACTCAGGGAGTCTGAACACTGAAGCTTTCTTT.

This chain uses TRBV7-8 with TRBJ2-3; D remains ambiguous. The CDR3 contains 11 residues. Germline V gene data show CDR1 as SGHVS and CDR2 as FQNEAQ. Trimming removed 5 bases at V and 9 bases at J, with 9 bases between. CDR3 amino acids: CASSDGRTQYF. CDR3 sequence (DNA): TGTGCCAGCAGCGATGGACGGACGCAGTATTTT.

This chain uses TRBV11-3 with TRBJ2-5, with a possible D match to TRBD2 (5 bases). Germline loops: CDR1 SGHNT, CDR2 YENEEA. This CDR3 has 13 residues. Trimming left V 2 bases short and J 5 bases short, with 9 bases between. The CDR3 protein is CASSLTGWETQYF. In nucleotides, the CDR3 is TGTGCCAGCAGCTTAACGGGGTGGGAGACCCAGTACTTC.

The V gene is TRBV7-3, the J gene TRBJ2-2; 10 positions agree with TRBD2. In germline, CDR1 is SGHTA, CDR2 FQGTGA. The CDR3 length is 15 residues. Germline trimming cut 8 bases from V and 3 bases from J; bases unmatched to any gene: 6. This CDR3 is CASGEAGGHTGELFF. For the CDR3, the DNA is TGTGCCAGCGGGGAAGCGGGGGGGCACACCGGGGAGCTGTTTTTT.

The rearrangement links TRBV6-5 to TRBJ2-7; 7 bases fit TRBD2. V dropped 6 bases and J dropped 4; count of bases not matched to a gene: 6. The germline V gene encodes CDR1 MNHEY and CDR2 SVGAGI. The CDR3 covers 13 residues. CDR3 sequence (DNA): TGTGCCAGCAGCCGCGGGAGCGATTACGAGCAGTACTTC. Residues: CASSRGSDYEQYF.

V is TRBV18 and J is TRBJ1-1; D remains unclear. Germline CDR1 reads KGHSH; CDR2 reads LQKENI. Trimming stripped 3 bases from V and 1 base from J, with 9 bases between. The CDR3 is 14 residues long. The DNA for the CDR3 is TGTGCCAGCTCACCGACGACAACGAACACTGAAGCTTTCTTT. Translated, it gives CASSPTTTNTEAFF.

V gene TRBV11-2 combines with J gene TRBJ2-7; either TRBD1 or TRBD2 may supply D (7 bases each). The V end lost 4 bases, the J end lost 0 bases, and 13 bases lay between the germline ends. The CDR3 is 15 amino acids. The germline V gene encodes CDR1 SGHAT and CDR2 FQNNGV. This chain's CDR3 is CASSYRGDSSYEQYF. The CDR3 region has the DNA TGTGCCAGCAGCTATCGGGGGGACAGCTCCTACGAGCAGTACTTC.

The chain combines TRBV20-1 with TRBJ2-7, with 8 bases identical to TRBD2. The CDR3 spans 14 residues. V lost 3 bases, J lost 1 base, and 5 bases stayed unmatched. Germline V gene data show CDR1 as DFQATT and CDR2 as SNEGSKA (reference sequence). The DNA for the CDR3 is TGCAGTGCTAGTCGGGGGGGGAGGTCCTACGAGCAGTACTTC. It translates to CSASRGGRSYEQYF.